This T cell receptor beta chain is from a study of T cells in Graves' hyperthyroidism and ophthalmopathy. Thyroid ultrasound and orbital computed tomography, with clinical symptoms and serum thyroxine and TRAb, informed diagnoses. The TCR beta CDR3 regions underwent amplification using RNA transcripts as the source. Carried out on the TCR CDR3, a first-round RT-PCR used the HTBI primer set. TCRdb reprocessed the multiplex PCR reads with MiXCR, giving one entry per CDR3 protein. Of around 420,000 distinct CDR3 sequences in the sample, 15% to 19% were seen once. V shed 5 bases and J shed 5 bases, with 21 bases lying between them. CDR1 is MNHNS and CDR2 is SASEGT in the germline V gene. The CDR3 is 16 residues long.

The sequence was collected from a young woman with Graves' hyperthyroidism. This chain links TRBV6-1 with TRBJ2-5; D perhaps matches TRBD2 (6 bases). Input material: blood. The CDR3 region has the DNA TGTGCCAGCAGTTTTATCGGGGGATCTACTTCGGAGACCCAGTACTTC. Its protein product is CASSFIGGSTSETQYF.